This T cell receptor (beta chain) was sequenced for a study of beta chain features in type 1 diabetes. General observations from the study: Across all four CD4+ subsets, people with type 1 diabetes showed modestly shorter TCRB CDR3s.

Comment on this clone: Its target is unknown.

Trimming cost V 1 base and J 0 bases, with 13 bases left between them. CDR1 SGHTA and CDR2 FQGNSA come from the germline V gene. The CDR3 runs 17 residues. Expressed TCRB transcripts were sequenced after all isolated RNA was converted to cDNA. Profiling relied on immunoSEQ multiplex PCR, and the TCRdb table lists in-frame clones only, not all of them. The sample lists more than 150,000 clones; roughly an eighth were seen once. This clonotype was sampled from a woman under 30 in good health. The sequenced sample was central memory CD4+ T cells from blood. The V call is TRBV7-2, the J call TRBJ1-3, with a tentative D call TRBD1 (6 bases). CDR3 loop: CASSLGRSRGSGNTIYF. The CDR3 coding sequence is TGTGCCAGCAGCTTAGGGCGGAGCAGGGGCTCTGGAAACACCATATATTTT.